These 17 T cell receptor beta chains were sequenced from one sample in a study of cytomegalovirus exposure and HLA in healthy donors. Both 60 Vbeta primers and 13 Jbeta primers went into the PCR. The protocol was immunoSEQ multiplex PCR, while the TCRdb copy is restricted to in-frame clones and leaves out a portion. This table has roughly 170,000 clones, about 80% appearing once. Input material: PBMCs. These receptors all stem from a woman in her 30s in good health and CMV-seronegative.

The gene calls are TRBV30 and TRBJ2-7; TRBD1 matches 7 bases. CDR1 is GTSNPN and CDR2 is SVGIG in the germline V gene (reference sequence). V shed 0 bases, J shed 6 bases, and the junction held 8 bases outside the gene matches. The CDR3 contains 14 residues. CDR3 in amino acids: CAWSVKGARSEQYF. CDR3 in DNA: TGTGCCTGGAGTGTGAAGGGGGCTAGGTCCGAGCAGTACTTC.

The CDR3 bases are TGCGCCAGCAGCTTGGGGGAGGAGCGCGAGCAGTACTTC. It is translated as CASSLGEEREQYF. V gene TRBV5-1 combines with J gene TRBJ2-7; the D gene is possibly TRBD2 (6 bases). Trimming stripped 0 bases from V and 6 bases from J, with 10 bases between. The CDR3 totals 13 residues. Per the germline V gene, CDR1 is SGHRS and CDR2 is YFSETQ. Supplemented by reference TRBV5-1 and TRBJ2-7, the full variable domain reads KAGVTQTPRYLIKTRGQQVTLSCSPISGHRSVSWYQQTPGQGLQFLFEYFSETQRNKGNFPGRFSGRQFSNSRSEMNVSTLELGDSALYLCASSLGEEREQYFGPGTRLTVT.

The chain joins TRBV5-1 to TRBJ2-7; 8 positions match TRBD1. The CDR3 covers 15 residues. CDR1 is SGHRS and CDR2 is YFSETQ in the germline V gene. V shed 4 bases, J shed 3 bases, and the junction held 9 bases outside the gene matches. CDR3 bases: TGCGCCAGCAGCGCCGCAACAGGGGGACTCTACGAGCAGTACTTC. Protein product: CASSAATGGLYEQYF.

The genes are TRBV5-5 and TRBJ2-7; 7 bases are a match to TRBD2. The germline CDR1 and CDR2 sequences are SGHKS and YYEKEE (reference sequence). Trimming took 5 bases from V and 3 from J; bases not matched to a gene: 8. The CDR3 is 14 amino acids. The CDR3 bases are TGTGCCAGCAGTTACGCCTGGGGGGGCTACGAGCAGTACTTC. It translates to CASSYAWGGYEQYF.

The chain joins TRBV9 to TRBJ2-5; TRBD2 is a possible D gene (6 bases). Germline lookup yields CDR1 SGDLS and CDR2 YYNGEE. Trimming left V 0 bases short and J 5 bases short, with 17 bases between. The CDR3 is made up of 16 amino acids. The CDR3 DNA follows: TGTGCCAGCAGCGTAGTAGGAGCGGGTGTTTCGGAGACCCAGTACTTC. Its protein product is CASSVVGAGVSETQYF. Full variable domain (rest looked up from reference TRBV9 and TRBJ2-5): DSGVTQTPKHLITATGQRVTLRCSPRSGDLSVYWYQQSLDQGLQFLIQYYNGEERAKGNILERFSAQQFPDLHSELNLSSLELGDSALYFCASSVVGAGVSETQYFGPGTRLLVL.

Comment on this clone: Within the sample, other DNA sequences also encode this same CDR3. CDR3 DNA: TGCGCCAGCAGCTTGCGGGGACCTCTATACAGGGTTTACGCCCAAGAGACCCAGTACTTC. It translates to CASSLRGPLYRVYAQETQYF. The rearrangement links TRBV5-1 to TRBJ2-5; D might be TRBD1 (6 bases). V lost 1 base to trimming and J lost 1 base, with 26 bases between them. The CDR3 spans 20 residues. CDR1 is SGHRS and CDR2 is YFSETQ in the germline V gene.

V usage is TRBV6-1 and J usage is TRBJ2-2, with D tentatively TRBD1 (6 bases). The CDR3 extends over 14 amino acids. Trimming left V 6 bases short and J 4 bases short, with 12 bases between. Per the germline V gene, CDR1 is MNHNS and CDR2 is SASEGT. The CDR3 sequence: CASRRTGSTGELFF. As DNA, the CDR3 is TGTGCCAGCAGGAGAACAGGGTCCACCGGGGAGCTGTTTTTT.

The J gene is TRBJ1-6, the V gene TRBV11-3; D gene uncertain. The CDR3 length is 19 residues. Trimming took off 4 bases at V and 0 bases at J, with 19 bases between the two ends. Per germline, CDR1 SGHNT and CDR2 YENEEA. The CDR3 DNA reads as TGTGCCAGCAGCTCCAGCCCCCGCACGGCAGGCTCCTATAATTCACCCCTCCACTTT. Its translation: CASSSSPRTAGSYNSPLHF.

The rearrangement uses TRBV28 and TRBJ2-5; 11 bases align to TRBD1. Trimming cost V 3 bases and J 8 bases; bases outside gene matches: 8. This CDR3 has 15 amino acids. From germline, CDR1 is MDHEN and CDR2 SYDVKM. CDR3 DNA: TGTGCCAGCAGTTTTCTCGGACAGGGGGCGAGTACCCAGTACTTC. It specifies CASSFLGQGASTQYF. Based on the CDR3 plus reference TRBV28 and TRBJ2-5, the full variable domain is DVKVTQSSRYLVKRTGEKVFLECVQDMDHENMFWYRQDPGLGLRLIYFSYDVKMKEKGDIPEGYSVSREKKERFSLILESASTNQTSMYLCASSFLGQGASTQYFGPGTRLLVL.

The chain uses TRBV7-2 and TRBJ2-7; 12 bases line up with TRBD2. This CDR3 is built from 17 residues. Germline lookup yields CDR1 SGHTA and CDR2 FQGNSA. J lost 5 bases, V lost 4 bases, and 12 bases had no gene match. The CDR3 DNA sequence: TGTGCCAGCAGCTCCTACCTAGCGGGAGGGATGTCCAACGAGCAGTACTTC. This encodes CASSSYLAGGMSNEQYF.

This chain links TRBV6-1 with TRBJ2-5; TRBD2 might be the D (5 bases). The J call may be mistaken, given a closer DNA end match to TRBJ2-7. Germline V gene lookup returns CDR1 MNHNS and CDR2 SASEGT. The CDR3 contains 14 residues. The chain's CDR3 is CAAQGGRPSYEQYF. CDR3 nucleotide sequence: TGTGCCGCCCAAGGAGGCCGCCCCTCCTACGAGCAGTACTTC.

This chain uses TRBV4-1 with TRBJ2-3; the match to TRBD2 covers 7 bases. V was pared by 4 bases and J by 6 bases, with 10 bases of the junction left unmatched. The CDR3 is 15 residues long. CDR1 is MGHRA, CDR2 YSYEKL, per germline. DNA of the CDR3: TGCGCCAGCAGCCGTGACACTAGCGCGGCCGATACGCAGTATTTT. It specifies CASSRDTSAADTQYF.

This clone was picked up a small number of times. V usage is TRBV11-2 and J usage is TRBJ1-3; D remains ambiguous. Germline-derived CDR1 and CDR2 are SGHAT and FQNNGV. Trimming removed 0 bases at V and 2 bases at J, with 5 bases between. CDR3 length equals 14 residues. CDR3 region: CASSLESTGNTIYF. CDR3 sequence (DNA): TGTGCCAGCAGCTTAGAGTCCACTGGAAACACCATATATTTT.

The J gene is TRBJ2-1, the V gene TRBV19; a weak D match, TRBD2 (5 bases). V lost 3 bases, J lost 10 bases, and 13 bases lay in between. The CDR3 contains 13 residues. Germline V gene sequence: CDR1 LNHDA, CDR2 SQIVND (reference sequence). In nucleotides, the CDR3 is TGTGCCAGTAGTATCCCAAACGGACTGGAGCAGTTCTTC. It yields the protein CASSIPNGLEQFF.

The rearrangement joins TRBV14 to TRBJ1-4, with D perhaps matching TRBD1 (6 bases). Per germline, CDR1 SGHDN and CDR2 FVKESK. There are 16 residues in the CDR3. Trimming pared 2 bases from V and 5 bases from J, leaving 15 bases between. The CDR3 loop is CASSQSVGGRNEKLFF. The DNA for the CDR3 is TGTGCCAGCAGCCAATCGGTCGGGGGGCGGAATGAAAAACTGTTTTTT.

The CDR3 sequence is CASGERAAKLRAEQYF. CDR3 coding DNA: TGTGCTAGTGGCGAGAGGGCGGCGAAGTTAAGGGCCGAGCAGTACTTC. The chain carries TRBV12-5 and TRBJ2-7; the D gene is possibly TRBD2 (5 bases). V was shortened by 6 bases and J by 6 bases, with 24 bases between the two germline ends. Per the germline V gene, CDR1 is LGHNT and CDR2 is FRNRAP. The CDR3 consists of 16 residues.

The chain combines TRBV2 with TRBJ2-7, with 8 bases fitting TRBD1. Trimming took 7 bases from V and 0 from J; bases not matched to a gene: 8. Germline CDR1 is SNHLY and CDR2 is FYNNEI. The CDR3 runs to 15 residues. The CDR3 spells CASNRQGTRSYEQYF. CDR3 in DNA: TGTGCCAGCAACCGACAGGGGACCCGCTCCTACGAGCAGTACTTC. The full variable domain, in which reference TRBV2 and TRBJ2-7 provide the parts outside the CDR3, is EPEVTQTPSHQVTQMGQEVILRCVPISNHLYFYWYRQILGQKVEFLVSFYNNEISEKSEIFDDQFSVERPDGSNFTLKIRSTKLEDSAMYFCASNRQGTRSYEQYFGPGTRLTVT.